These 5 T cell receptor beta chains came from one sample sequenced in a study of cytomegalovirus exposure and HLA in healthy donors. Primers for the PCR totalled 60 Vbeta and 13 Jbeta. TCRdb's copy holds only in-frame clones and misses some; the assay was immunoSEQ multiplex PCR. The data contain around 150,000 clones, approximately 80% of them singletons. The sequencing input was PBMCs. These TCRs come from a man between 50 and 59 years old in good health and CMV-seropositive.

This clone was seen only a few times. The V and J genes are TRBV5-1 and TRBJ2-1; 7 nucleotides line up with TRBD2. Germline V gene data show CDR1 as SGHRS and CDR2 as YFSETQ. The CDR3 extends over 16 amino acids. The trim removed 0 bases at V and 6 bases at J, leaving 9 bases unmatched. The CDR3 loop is CASSLGPSGTINEQFF. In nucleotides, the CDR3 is TGCGCCAGCAGCTTGGGCCCCTCCGGGACTATCAATGAGCAGTTCTTC.

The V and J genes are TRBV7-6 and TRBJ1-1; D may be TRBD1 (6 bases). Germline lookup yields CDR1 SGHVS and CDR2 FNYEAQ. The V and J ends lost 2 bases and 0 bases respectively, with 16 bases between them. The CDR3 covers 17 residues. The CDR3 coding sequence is TGTGCCAGCAGCTTACGCTATAAAGGACAGTTGAACACTGAAGCTTTCTTT. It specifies CASSLRYKGQLNTEAFF.

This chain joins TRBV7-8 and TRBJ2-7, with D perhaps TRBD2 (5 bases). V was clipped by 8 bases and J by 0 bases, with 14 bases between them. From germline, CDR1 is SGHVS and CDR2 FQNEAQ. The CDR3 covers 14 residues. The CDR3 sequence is CASGEQRFSYEQYF. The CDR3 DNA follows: TGTGCCAGCGGCGAGCAGCGGTTCTCCTACGAGCAGTACTTC.

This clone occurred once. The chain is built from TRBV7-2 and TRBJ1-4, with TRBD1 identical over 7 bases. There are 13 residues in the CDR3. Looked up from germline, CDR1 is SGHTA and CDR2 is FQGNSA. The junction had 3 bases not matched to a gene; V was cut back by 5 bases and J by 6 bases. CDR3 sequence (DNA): TGTGCCAGCAGCCGAGACAGGGATGAAAAACTGTTTTTT. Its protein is CASSRDRDEKLFF.

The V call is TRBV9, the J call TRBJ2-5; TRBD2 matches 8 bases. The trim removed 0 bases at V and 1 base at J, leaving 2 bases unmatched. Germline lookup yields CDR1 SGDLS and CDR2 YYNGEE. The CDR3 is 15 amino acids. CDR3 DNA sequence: TGTGCCAGCAGCGTAGCGGGGGGGCGCCAAGAGACCCAGTACTTC. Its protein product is CASSVAGGRQETQYF. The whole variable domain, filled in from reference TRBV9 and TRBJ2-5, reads DSGVTQTPKHLITATGQRVTLRCSPRSGDLSVYWYQQSLDQGLQFLIQYYNGEERAKGNILERFSAQQFPDLHSELNLSSLELGDSALYFCASSVAGGRQETQYFGPGTRLLVL.